These 20 T cell receptor beta chains were sequenced from one sample in a study of beta chain features in type 1 diabetes. The investigators reverse transcribed all of the isolated RNA, so they sequenced expressed TCRB transcripts. Sequenced by immunoSEQ multiplex PCR; TCRdb stores in-frame clones only, minus some. This sample has around 300,000 clones, with roughly 9.6% found just once. Sequencing used naive CD4+ T cells from blood. These receptor sequences come from a woman aged 30 to 39 in good health.

The chain is built from TRBV5-1 and TRBJ2-7, with a possible D match to TRBD2 (7 bases). This CDR3 has 14 residues. V dropped 4 bases and J dropped 9 bases, with 20 bases sitting between them. Per germline, CDR1 SGHRS and CDR2 YFSETQ. The CDR3 DNA sequence: TGCGCCAGCAGCCCGCTAAACGGGGGGCAGGGGCAGTACTTC. Translated, it gives CASSPLNGGQGQYF.

The chain combines TRBV4-2 with TRBJ1-5, with a weak D call TRBD1 (5 bases). V lost 5 bases to trimming and J lost 2 bases, with 13 bases between them. Germline lookup yields CDR1 LGHNA and CDR2 YNFKEQ. The CDR3 spans 15 residues. DNA of the CDR3: TGTGCCAGCAGCACCGAACAACAGGGCAATCAGCCCCAGCATTTT. It translates to CASSTEQQGNQPQHF.

The V and J genes are TRBV7-9 and TRBJ1-5, with 7 bases matching TRBD1. V lost 5 bases and J lost 3; bases outside the gene matches: 4. The CDR3 is made up of 14 amino acids. Germline loops: CDR1 SEHNR, CDR2 FQNEAQ (reference sequence). This CDR3 is CASSHRGSNQPQHF. DNA of the CDR3: TGTGCCAGCAGCCACAGGGGCTCCAATCAGCCCCAGCATTTT.

This chain links TRBV19 with TRBJ1-2; tentatively, D is TRBD1 (5 bases). Germline V gene sequence: CDR1 LNHDA, CDR2 SQIVND (reference sequence). This CDR3 is 11 amino acids long. Trimming cost V 5 bases and J 8 bases, with 9 bases left between them. The CDR3 nucleotides are TGTGCCAGTAGTCGGTGGGGCGGCTACACCTTC. Its translation: CASSRWGGYTF.

The table lists this clone with a few counts. Other DNA sequences within the sample encode an identical CDR3. The rearrangement links TRBV14 to TRBJ2-5; unclear D gene. Germline assignment: CDR1 SGHDN and CDR2 FVKESK. The CDR3 has 12 residues. Between the trimmed V and J ends, which lost 1 base and 5 bases, there was a span of 5 bases. This CDR3 reads CASSQVRETQYF. The CDR3 nucleotides read TGTGCCAGCAGCCAAGTACGGGAGACCCAGTACTTC.

This clone was observed a few times. This chain connects TRBV29-1 to TRBJ2-7; 8 nucleotides align to TRBD1. This CDR3 has 13 amino acids. The V segment lost 1 base and the J segment 5 bases; nucleotides outside the gene matches: 4. CDR1 and CDR2 from the germline V gene are SQVTM and ANQGSEA. The CDR3 DNA sequence: TGCAGCGTTGAAGGCAGGGGGCTGCACGAGCAGTACTTC. It codes for CSVEGRGLHEQYF.

The V gene is TRBV7-2, the J gene TRBJ2-3; D gene unclear. The length of the CDR3 is 15 residues. V was shortened by 2 bases and J by 4 bases, with 13 bases between the two germline ends. In germline, CDR1 is SGHTA, CDR2 FQGNSA. The CDR3 loop is CASSLRRGRADTQYF. CDR3 in DNA: TGTGCCAGCAGCTTAAGGAGAGGCCGTGCAGATACGCAGTATTTT.

V and J are TRBV5-1 and TRBJ2-1; weak D call: TRBD2 (5 bases). Germline V gene lookup returns CDR1 SGHRS and CDR2 YFSETQ. The CDR3 totals 16 residues. V gave up 0 bases and J gave up 4 bases, with 14 bases separating them. CDR3 amino acids: CASSLVVGVQYNEQFF. CDR3 in DNA: TGCGCCAGCAGCTTGGTGGTGGGAGTCCAATACAATGAGCAGTTCTTC.

V is TRBV30 and J is TRBJ2-5; perhaps TRBD2 as D (7 bases). The DNA end favors TRBJ2-7, so the J call may be wrong. The CDR3 is made up of 14 amino acids. The germline CDR1 and CDR2 sequences are GTSNPN and SVGIG (reference sequence). CDR3 sequence: CAWGRVTGSYEQYF. DNA for the CDR3: TGTGCCTGGGGGAGGGTGACAGGCTCCTACGAGCAGTACTTC.

The genes are TRBV18 and TRBJ1-2; D is undetermined. CDR1 and CDR2 (germline): KGHSH, LQKENI. The V end lost 6 bases, the J end lost 4 bases, and 15 bases lay between the germline ends. The CDR3 runs to 14 residues. DNA of the CDR3: TGTGCCAGCTCCTTCCGGCAGGTCGCCTATGGCTACACCTTC. Amino acid sequence: CASSFRQVAYGYTF. Full variable domain (outside the CDR3, taken from reference TRBV18 and TRBJ1-2): NAGVMQNPRHLVRRRGQEARLRCSPMKGHSHVYWYRQLPEEGLKFMVYLQKENIIDESGMPKERFSAEFPKEGPSILRIQQVVRGDSAAYFCASSFRQVAYGYTFGSGTRLTVV.

This clone was seen more than once but under ten times. V gene TRBV5-5 combines with J gene TRBJ2-1; D ambiguous. V lost 4 bases, J lost 4 bases, and 6 bases lay in between. CDR1 SGHKS and CDR2 YYEKEE come from the germline V gene (reference sequence). The CDR3 has 12 residues. CDR3 residues: CASSPLYNEQFF. The CDR3 DNA follows: TGTGCCAGCAGCCCCTTATACAATGAGCAGTTCTTC.

The chain couples TRBV10-3 to TRBJ2-7, with D possibly being TRBD1 (6 bases). The germline V and J ends were trimmed by 7 bases and 3 bases, with 10 bases remaining between them. The CDR3 contains 12 residues. Germline lookup yields CDR1 ENHRY and CDR2 SYGVKD. CDR3: CAITMTGYEQYF. DNA for the CDR3: TGTGCCATCACTATGACAGGCTACGAGCAGTACTTC.

Only a few counts were recorded for this clone. This chain uses TRBV15 with TRBJ2-1; 9 bases agree with TRBD1. CDR1 is LNHNV and CDR2 is YYDKDF in the germline V gene (reference sequence). After removal of 1 base from V and 7 bases from J, the junction contained 11 bases not matched to a gene. The CDR3 has 17 residues. CDR3: CATSRAPPGQGWNEQFF. CDR3 DNA: TGTGCCACCAGCAGAGCGCCTCCGGGACAGGGATGGAATGAGCAGTTCTTC.

This clone was observed a handful of times. The chain carries TRBV7-9 and TRBJ1-2, with 7 bases matching TRBD1. Germline CDR1 SEHNR, CDR2 FQNEAQ (reference sequence). The CDR3 runs 14 residues. Trimming took 1 base from V and 8 from J; bases not matched to a gene: 7. CDR3 region: CASSLVGTALGYTF. In DNA, the CDR3 is TGTGCCAGCAGCTTAGTTGGGACAGCCCTCGGCTACACCTTC.

The rearrangement joins TRBV25-1 to TRBJ2-3; 13 bases match TRBD2. There are 15 residues in the CDR3. The ends lost 8 bases at V and 5 bases at J; junction bases unmatched: 7. Germline lookup yields CDR1 MGHDK and CDR2 SYGVNS. CDR3 residues: CASGRGTSGIDTQYF. The CDR3 nucleotides read TGTGCCAGCGGGCGGGGGACTAGCGGGATAGATACGCAGTATTTT.

This clone was counted between two and nine times. The chain carries TRBV28 and TRBJ1-3; D is unresolved. The CDR3 is 15 residues long. Germline loops: CDR1 MDHEN, CDR2 SYDVKM. The V and J ends lost 2 bases and 4 bases respectively, with 12 bases between them. Written as DNA, the CDR3 is TGTGCCAGCAGTTTACCCGGCGGGTTAGGAAACACCATATATTTT. Translated: CASSLPGGLGNTIYF.

A note on this clone: At one of its ends the junction is not consistent with the germline gene, which may arise from a read error. The chain joins TRBV30 to TRBJ2-3; possible D gene TRBD1, 7 bases. Germline V gives CDR1 GTSNPN, CDR2 SVGIG (reference sequence). The CDR3 consists of 16 residues. The chain's CDR3 is CARSLQGSGSQGTQYF. CDR3 sequence (DNA): TGTGCCCGGAGTCTACAGGGGAGCGGGTCACAAGGGACGCAGTATTTT.

This clone was seen a few times. The V call is TRBV28, the J call TRBJ2-5, with 11 bases aligning to TRBD2. With 1 base clipped from V and 5 bases from J, the junction kept 0 bases outside the gene matches. The V gene's germline CDR1 is MDHEN and CDR2 SYDVKM. The CDR3 runs to 14 residues. The CDR3 DNA is TGTGCCAGCAGTTTATCTAGCGGGAGGGAGACCCAGTACTTC. This encodes CASSLSSGRETQYF.

In this sample, this clone turned up a few times. The chain joins TRBV9 to TRBJ2-1; 8 bases line up with TRBD2. CDR3 size: 16 residues. The germline gives CDR1 SGDLS, CDR2 YYNGEE. Trimming cost V 4 bases and J 1 base; bases outside gene matches: 7. CDR3 coding DNA: TGTGCCAGCAGCCCACGGGAGGGAGGGTCCTACAATGAGCAGTTCTTC. Its translation is CASSPREGGSYNEQFF.

This clone has just a few counts. The V gene is TRBV28, the J gene TRBJ2-2; D not resolved. Looked up from germline, CDR1 is MDHEN and CDR2 is SYDVKM. This CDR3 contains 13 residues. V was shortened by 7 bases and J by 5 bases, with 11 bases between the two germline ends. The CDR3 loop reads CASIANPTGELFF. For the CDR3, the DNA is TGTGCCAGCATAGCCAACCCGACCGGGGAGCTGTTTTTT.